The subject of this entry is one TCR beta chain. This sample stems from a study of blood T cell repertoires in COVID-19. Germline loops: CDR1 LNHNV, CDR2 YYDKDF (reference sequence). This CDR3 comprises 13 residues. The germline V and J ends were trimmed by 3 bases and 6 bases, with 12 bases remaining between them. Using immunoSEQ multiplex PCR, the repertoire was profiled, and TCRdb retains in-frame clones only, with some absent. The sample contains hundreds of thousands of clones, 85% of which appear only once. The sample consisted of PBMCs or T cells enriched from blood (not recorded which). The clonotype comes from a woman in her 30s who had been exposed to COVID-19. V gene TRBV15 combines with J gene TRBJ2-7; D ambiguous. DNA of the CDR3: TGTGCCACCAGCAGGGAGACCCGGCCCGAGCAGTACTTC. This encodes CATSRETRPEQYF.